Listed here are 13 T cell receptor beta chains from one sample, sequenced in a study of glioma-infiltrating T cells after dendritic cell vaccination. Clones were sequenced by immunoSEQ multiplex PCR, and TCRdb holds only the in-frame ones, with some missing. This sample has tens of thousands of clones, with around 83% found just once. Documented time point: after dendritic cell vaccination, including at tumor progression/relapse. The sample here was blood, taken after dendritic cell vaccination. The receptors were gathered from a human donor with glioblastoma.

The chain has TRBV6-5 and TRBJ1-1; TRBD1 matches 9 bases. Germline V gene data show CDR1 as MNHEY and CDR2 as SVGAGI. This CDR3 contains 15 residues. The J segment lost 4 bases and the V segment lost 5 bases, leaving 8 bases of the junction unmatched. The CDR3 loop reads CASSPWTGVSTEAFF. CDR3 DNA: TGTGCCAGCAGTCCTTGGACAGGGGTAAGCACTGAAGCTTTCTTT.

The chain links TRBV27 to TRBJ2-3, with 8 nucleotides matching TRBD2. V gave up 6 bases and J gave up 2 bases; unmatched junction bases: 4. CDR3 length: 14 residues. Germline-derived CDR1 and CDR2 are MNHEY and SMNVEV (reference sequence). As DNA, the CDR3 is TGTGCCAGCAGACCGGGACTAGACACAGATACGCAGTATTTT. Protein sequence: CASRPGLDTDTQYF.

The chain is built from TRBV5-6 and TRBJ2-2; 10 positions agree with TRBD2. Trimming removed 3 bases from V and 7 bases from J; junction bases left unmatched: 9. This CDR3 has 16 amino acids. Germline CDR1 reads SGHDT; CDR2 reads YYEEEE. The CDR3 DNA reads TGTGCCAGCAGCTATCTGGCACTAGCGGGGAGCGGGGAGCTGTTTTTT. Residues: CASSYLALAGSGELFF. The whole variable domain, remainder taken from reference TRBV5-6 and TRBJ2-2, is DAGVTQSPTHLIKTRGQQVTLRCSPKSGHDTVSWYQQALGQGPQFIFQYYEEEERQRGNFPDRFSGHQFPNYSSELNVNALLLGDSALYLCASSYLALAGSGELFFGEGSRLTVL.

This clone was recorded once. The chain recombines TRBV7-9 with TRBJ2-1; 8 positions agree with TRBD2. V lost 6 bases, J lost 2 bases, and 9 bases stayed unmatched. This CDR3 spans 16 amino acids. Germline V gene lookup returns CDR1 SEHNR and CDR2 FQNEAQ (reference sequence). The CDR3 DNA is TGTGCCAGCAGTCGAAGAGCGGGGGATCCCTACAATGAGCAGTTCTTC. Amino acid sequence: CASSRRAGDPYNEQFF.

V gene TRBV7-2 combines with J gene TRBJ2-7; TRBD1 agrees at 7 bases. CDR1 and CDR2 (germline): SGHTA, FQGNSA. Trimming at V came to 5 bases and at J to 0 bases, leaving 7 bases not matched to a gene. The CDR3 covers 15 residues. Written as DNA, the CDR3 is TGTGCCAGCAGCCTGGACAGGCCGAGCTCCTACGAGCAGTACTTC. It encodes CASSLDRPSSYEQYF.

The rearrangement links TRBV7-9 to TRBJ2-5, with TRBD2 identical over 7 bases. The CDR3 extends over 13 amino acids. Germline V CDR1 and CDR2: SEHNR, FQNEAQ (reference sequence). V shed 6 bases, J shed 5 bases, and the junction held 6 bases outside the gene matches. CDR3 nucleotides: TGTGCCAGCAGTCGACGGGAGGAGGAGACCCAGTACTTC. It encodes CASSRREEETQYF.

The chain joins TRBV5-6 to TRBJ2-2; 8 bases match TRBD2. The germline CDR1 and CDR2 sequences are SGHDT and YYEEEE. The CDR3 is 17 amino acids. The V gene end was trimmed by 2 bases and the J gene end by 6 bases; junction bases not matched to a gene: 12. This CDR3 is CASSLGVMGLVSGELFF. CDR3 nucleotide sequence: TGTGCCAGCAGCTTAGGGGTAATGGGACTAGTCTCCGGGGAGCTGTTTTTT.

The chain uses TRBV13 and TRBJ2-3, with TRBD1 matching over 7 bases. CDR1 is PRHDT, CDR2 FYEKMQ, per germline (reference sequence). The CDR3 is 13 amino acids. V was clipped by 7 bases and J by 1 base; unmatched bases: 2. The CDR3 protein is CASIQGGTDTQYF. The CDR3 DNA follows: TGTGCCAGCATCCAGGGGGGCACAGATACGCAGTATTTT.

The count of this clone is one. The chain carries TRBV5-6 and TRBJ1-4; no firm D call. Trimming removed 4 bases at V and 4 bases at J, with 8 bases between. Germline V gene sequence: CDR1 SGHDT, CDR2 YYEEEE. The CDR3 covers 13 residues. CDR3 in DNA: TGTGCCAGCAGCCCGGGAATTAATGAAAAACTGTTTTTT. Encoded protein: CASSPGINEKLFF.

The genes are TRBV2 and TRBJ2-3; D call uncertain. Germline V gene data show CDR1 as SNHLY and CDR2 as FYNNEI. The V gene lost 5 bases and the J gene lost 6 bases, with 9 bases spanning the gap. CDR3 size: 12 residues. CDR3 region: CASSYERDTQYF. CDR3 nucleotides: TGTGCCAGCAGTTATGAGAGGGATACGCAGTATTTT.

This clone was picked up a small number of times. The chain links TRBV6-1 to TRBJ2-2, with D unclear. The CDR3 contains 14 residues. V was clipped by 6 bases and J by 3 bases, with 11 bases between them. The germline V gene has CDR1 MNHNS and CDR2 SASEGT. CDR3 loop: CASRGVWDTGELFF. The CDR3 DNA is TGTGCCAGCAGAGGAGTTTGGGACACCGGGGAGCTGTTTTTT.

A single count supports this clone. This sequence joins TRBV7-8 and TRBJ2-1, with a weak D call TRBD2 (5 bases). V lost 5 bases, J lost 10 bases, and 9 bases lay in between. This CDR3 has 11 amino acids. CDR1 is SGHVS and CDR2 is FQNEAQ in the germline V gene. The CDR3 DNA is TGTGCCAGCAGCGAAATAGCGGAGCAGTTCTTC. Its translation: CASSEIAEQFF.

The V gene is TRBV5-8, the J gene TRBJ2-5; tentatively, D is TRBD1 (5 bases). Looked up from germline, CDR1 is SGHTS and CDR2 is YDEGEE. Trimming cost V 0 bases and J 2 bases, with 5 bases left between them. This CDR3 comprises 13 residues. CDR3 nucleotide sequence: TGTGCCAGCAGCTTGGACAGGCAAGAGACCCAGTACTTC. Its translation is CASSLDRQETQYF.